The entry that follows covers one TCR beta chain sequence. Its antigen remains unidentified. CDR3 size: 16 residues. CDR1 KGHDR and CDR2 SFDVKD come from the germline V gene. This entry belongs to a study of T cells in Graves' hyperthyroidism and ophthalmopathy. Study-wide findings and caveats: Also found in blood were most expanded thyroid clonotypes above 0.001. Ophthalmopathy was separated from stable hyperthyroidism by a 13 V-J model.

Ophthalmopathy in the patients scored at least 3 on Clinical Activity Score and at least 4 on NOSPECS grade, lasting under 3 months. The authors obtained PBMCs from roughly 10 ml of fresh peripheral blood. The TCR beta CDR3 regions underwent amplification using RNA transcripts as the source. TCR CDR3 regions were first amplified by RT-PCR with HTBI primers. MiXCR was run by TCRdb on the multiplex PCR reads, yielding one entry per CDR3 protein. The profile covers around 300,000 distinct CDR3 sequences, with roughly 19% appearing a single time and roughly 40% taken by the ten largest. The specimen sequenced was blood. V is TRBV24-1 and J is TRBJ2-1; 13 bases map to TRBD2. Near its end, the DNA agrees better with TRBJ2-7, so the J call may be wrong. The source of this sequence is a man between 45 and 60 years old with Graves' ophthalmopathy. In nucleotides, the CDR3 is TGTGCCACCAGTGACGGGACTAGCGGGGATTACAATGAGCAGTACTTC. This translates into CATSDGTSGDYNEQYF.